This passage covers 24 T cell receptor beta chains from one sample sequenced in a study of OX40 agonist ivuxolimab in advanced cancers. Here immunoSEQ multiplex PCR was the method, and the copy in TCRdb shows in-frame clones only, minus some. The sample contains around 60,000 clones, over 75% of which appear only once. The source was CD4+ or CD8+ T cells sorted from blood, collected in a trial of the OX40 agonist ivuxolimab. The source of these receptors is an adult with an advanced solid tumor such as melanoma, head and neck, liver or kidney cancer.

CDR3 loop: CASSHGAEAFF. The CDR3 DNA follows: TGCGCCAGCAGCCATGGGGCTGAAGCTTTCTTT. J is TRBJ1-1 and V is TRBV4-3; D unresolved. The CDR3 runs 11 residues. CDR1 LGHNA and CDR2 YSLEER come from the germline V gene. The V gene lost 3 bases and the J gene lost 6 bases, with 5 bases spanning the gap.

The chain carries TRBV6-6 and TRBJ2-3; D might be TRBD2 (5 bases). Trimming pared 2 bases from V and 3 bases from J, leaving 12 bases between. This CDR3 contains 15 residues. Germline V gives CDR1 MNHNY, CDR2 SVGAGI (reference sequence). CDR3 sequence: CASSYELGTTDTQYF. DNA for the CDR3: TGTGCCAGCAGTTACGAACTAGGTACAACAGATACGCAGTATTTT.

This clone was observed once. This chain joins TRBV28 and TRBJ1-5, with D hard to call. Per germline, CDR1 MDHEN and CDR2 SYDVKM. The V end was cut by 4 bases, the J end by 7 bases, with 8 bases between. The CDR3 runs 12 residues. In nucleotides, the CDR3 is TGTGCCAGCAGTTCGCGACTGCAGCCCCAGCATTTT. It codes for CASSSRLQPQHF.

The V and J genes are TRBV25-1 and TRBJ2-3; tentatively, D is TRBD1 or TRBD2 (6 bases each). This CDR3 is built from 17 residues. CDR1 is MGHDK and CDR2 is SYGVNS in the germline V gene. Trimming took off 1 base at V and 2 bases at J, with 16 bases between the two ends. CDR3 bases: TGTGCCAGCAGTGAATTTAGGAGGGGGACGGTCACAGATACGCAGTATTTT. It is translated as CASSEFRRGTVTDTQYF.

V usage is TRBV30 and J usage is TRBJ2-3; D is ambiguous. Trimming took off 0 bases at V and 6 bases at J, with 7 bases between the two ends. There are 12 residues in the CDR3. Germline V lookup: CDR1 GTSNPN, CDR2 SVGIG (reference sequence). DNA of the CDR3: TGTGCCTGGAGTGTTCTCGGGGATACGCAGTATTTT. As protein: CAWSVLGDTQYF.

The chain links TRBV2 to TRBJ1-2; D gene uncertain. Trimming removed 0 bases at V and 6 bases at J, with 8 bases between. CDR1 is SNHLY and CDR2 is FYNNEI in the germline V gene. This CDR3 has 13 amino acids. CDR3 DNA sequence: TGTGCCAGCAGTGAAGCGCACTCAGATGGCTACACCTTC. Its translation: CASSEAHSDGYTF.

This chain links TRBV28 with TRBJ1-5, with a weak D call TRBD1 (6 bases). Germline CDR1 MDHEN, CDR2 SYDVKM. V was trimmed by 3 bases and J by 4 bases, leaving 13 bases between them. This CDR3 has 15 amino acids. The chain's CDR3 is CASSFIRGPNQPQHF. CDR3 DNA: TGTGCCAGCAGTTTCATCAGGGGTCCGAATCAGCCCCAGCATTTT.

The V gene is TRBV2, the J gene TRBJ1-4, with D hard to call. CDR3 size: 16 residues. The V and J ends lost 0 bases and 6 bases respectively, with 14 bases between them. Looked up from germline, CDR1 is SNHLY and CDR2 is FYNNEI. CDR3 protein: CASSEALLGRDEKLFF. CDR3 bases: TGTGCCAGCAGTGAAGCGCTTCTAGGGAGGGATGAAAAACTGTTTTTT.

V usage is TRBV7-6 and J usage is TRBJ2-1; no reliable D call. V was trimmed by 5 bases and J by 4 bases, leaving 3 bases between them. Germline CDR1 reads SGHVS; CDR2 reads FNYEAQ. There are 11 residues in the CDR3. CDR3 loop: CASSAYNEQFF. CDR3 DNA sequence: TGTGCCAGCAGCGCGTACAATGAGCAGTTCTTC. Full variable domain (remainder filled in from reference TRBV7-6 and TRBJ2-1): GAGVSQSPRYKVTKRGQDVALRCDPISGHVSLYWYRQALGQGPEFLTYFNYEAQQDKSGLPNDRFSAERPEGSISTLTIQRTEQRDSAMYRCASSAYNEQFFGPGTRLTVL.

This clone is termed medium-sized. The V call is TRBV10-1, the J call TRBJ2-7; perhaps TRBD2 as D (6 bases). This CDR3 comprises 15 residues. The germline CDR1 and CDR2 sequences are WNHNN and SYGVQD (reference sequence). Trimming shortened V by 2 bases and J by 4 bases, and 15 bases separated the two germline ends. This chain's CDR3 is CASSEGRSAGYEQYF. In nucleotides, the CDR3 is TGCGCCAGCAGTGAGGGGCGGTCGGCGGGGTACGAGCAGTACTTC.

This rearrangement joins TRBV27 to TRBJ2-5; D could derive from TRBD1 or TRBD2 (5 bases each). Trimming shortened V by 7 bases and J by 3 bases, and 15 bases separated the two germline ends. The CDR3 covers 14 residues. The germline V gene encodes CDR1 MNHEY and CDR2 SMNVEV (reference sequence). The DNA for the CDR3 is TGTGCCAGCAACGATGGGGGATCGGAAGAGACCCAGTACTTC. Its translation: CASNDGGSEETQYF.

As to this clone: A much bigger clone sits one base away, suggesting this may be a read error. Other DNA sequences in this specimen translate into the identical CDR3. The chain couples TRBV7-9 to TRBJ2-7, with a weak D call TRBD1 (6 bases). With 5 bases removed from V and 0 bases from J, the gap between germline ends came to 11 bases. Germline values: CDR1 SEHNR, CDR2 FQNEAQ (reference sequence). This CDR3 has 14 amino acids. DNA of the CDR3: TGTGCCAGCAGCCCCCCGACAGGCTCCTACGAGCAGTACTTC. It yields the protein CASSPPTGSYEQYF.

The V gene is TRBV5-6, the J gene TRBJ2-3; TRBD2 matches 13 bases. Per the germline V gene, CDR1 is SGHDT and CDR2 is YYEEEE. The CDR3 is 16 amino acids. With V trimmed by 1 base and J by 3 bases, 2 bases remained unmatched. CDR3 nucleotide sequence: TGTGCCAGCAGCTTGACTAGCGGGAGGGTTACAGATACGCAGTATTTT. This gives the protein CASSLTSGRVTDTQYF. The entire variable domain, with the rest obtained from reference TRBV5-6 and TRBJ2-3, is as follows: DAGVTQSPTHLIKTRGQQVTLRCSPKSGHDTVSWYQQALGQGPQFIFQYYEEEERQRGNFPDRFSGHQFPNYSSELNVNALLLGDSALYLCASSLTSGRVTDTQYFGPGTRLTVL.

The V call is TRBV7-9, the J call TRBJ2-1; D is possibly TRBD1 or TRBD2 (5 bases each). The CDR3 consists of 15 residues. CDR1 and CDR2 from the germline V gene are SEHNR and FQNEAQ (reference sequence). Trimming took 5 bases from V and 2 from J, leaving 13 bases between them. The CDR3 nucleotides are TGTGCCAGCAGCCCCTCCGGGACGGCCTACAATGAGCAGTTCTTC. It is translated as CASSPSGTAYNEQFF.

This clone was counted a single time. V and J are TRBV27 and TRBJ2-3; D is perhaps TRBD2 (5 bases). The CDR3 runs to 15 residues. Trimming removed 5 bases at V and 0 bases at J, with 12 bases between. Germline loops: CDR1 MNHEY, CDR2 SMNVEV (reference sequence). In DNA form, the CDR3 reads TGTGCCAGCAGTCCCGATGGCGGGAGCACAGATACGCAGTATTTT. Protein: CASSPDGGSTDTQYF.

This CDR3 is CASSVGTGGTYEQYF. The DNA of the CDR3 is TGTGCCAGCAGCGTAGGGACAGGGGGAACCTACGAGCAGTACTTC. The chain employs TRBV9 and TRBJ2-7; 10 bases fit TRBD1. The germline CDR1 and CDR2 sequences are SGDLS and YYNGEE. V lost 0 bases and J lost 2; bases outside the gene matches: 2. The CDR3 totals 15 residues.

The chain links TRBV5-6 to TRBJ2-7, with D possibly matching TRBD1 (5 bases). The CDR3 totals 14 residues. Trimming left V 0 bases short and J 4 bases short, with 11 bases between. Germline V gives CDR1 SGHDT, CDR2 YYEEEE. The CDR3 loop reads CASSLASTVYEQYF. CDR3 nucleotides: TGTGCCAGCAGCTTGGCTTCGACAGTTTACGAGCAGTACTTC. The full variable domain, completed using reference TRBV5-6 and TRBJ2-7, is DAGVTQSPTHLIKTRGQQVTLRCSPKSGHDTVSWYQQALGQGPQFIFQYYEEEERQRGNFPDRFSGHQFPNYSSELNVNALLLGDSALYLCASSLASTVYEQYFGPGTRLTVT.

The chain is built from TRBV7-2 and TRBJ2-7, with D uncertain. CDR3 length equals 14 residues. Germline CDR1 is SGHTA and CDR2 is FQGNSA. The germline V and J ends were trimmed by 0 bases and 0 bases, with 6 bases remaining between them. The CDR3 DNA reads TGTGCCAGCAGCTTAGCAGGGTCCTCCTACGAGCAGTACTTC. It is translated as CASSLAGSSYEQYF. Variable domain in full (rest from reference TRBV7-2 and TRBJ2-7): GAGVSQSPSNKVTEKGKDVELRCDPISGHTALYWYRQSLGQGLEFLIYFQGNSAPDKSGLPSDRFSAERTGGSVSTLTIQRTQQEDSAVYLCASSLAGSSYEQYFGPGTRLTVT.

The CDR3 loop reads CASSLLLFEQFF. The CDR3 DNA sequence: TGTGCCAGCAGCCTCCTTCTTTTTGAGCAGTTCTTC. This chain links TRBV5-4 with TRBJ2-1; no firm D call. This CDR3 region has 12 residues. The germline V and J ends were trimmed by 4 bases and 9 bases, with 11 bases remaining between them. Germline CDR1 and CDR2: SGHNT and YYREEE (reference sequence).

This clone appeared once. V usage is TRBV7-8 and J usage is TRBJ2-7; D call uncertain. Trimming left V 5 bases short and J 0 bases short, with 14 bases between. Germline V CDR1 and CDR2: SGHVS, FQNEAQ. The CDR3 is 15 residues long. The CDR3 DNA sequence: TGTGCCAGCAGCCCATTATTGACCCACTCCTACGAGCAGTACTTC. Protein sequence: CASSPLLTHSYEQYF.

This chain uses TRBV4-3 with TRBJ1-1, with D uncertain. CDR1 and CDR2 from the germline V gene are LGHNA and YSLEER. This CDR3 has 15 amino acids. Trimming removed 1 base at V and 8 bases at J, with 17 bases between. This CDR3 is CASSQGRVSGSEAFF. The CDR3 coding sequence is TGCGCCAGCAGCCAAGGAAGGGTGAGTGGGTCCGAAGCTTTCTTT.

The chain has TRBV7-3 and TRBJ2-2; unclear D gene. Between the trimmed V and J ends, which lost 4 bases and 6 bases, there was a span of 9 bases. The CDR3 covers 13 residues. CDR1 SGHTA and CDR2 FQGTGA come from the germline V gene. The CDR3 here is CASSSSSAGELFF. DNA of the CDR3: TGTGCCAGCAGCTCATCGTCGGCCGGGGAGCTGTTTTTT.

The J gene is TRBJ2-7, the V gene TRBV6-5, with 8 bases matching TRBD2. The germline gives CDR1 MNHEY, CDR2 SVGAGI. CDR3 length: 16 residues. Trimming took 0 bases from V and 0 from J; bases not matched to a gene: 4. The CDR3 here is CASSYSPSGPSYEQYF. The CDR3 DNA reads as TGTGCCAGCAGTTACTCGCCTAGCGGGCCCTCCTACGAGCAGTACTTC.

V usage is TRBV15 and J usage is TRBJ1-6; unclear D gene. The CDR3 runs 17 residues. The germline V and J ends were trimmed by 5 bases and 0 bases, with 14 bases remaining between them. The germline V gene encodes CDR1 LNHNV and CDR2 YYDKDF (reference sequence). The CDR3 loop is CATSRVSESSYNSPLHF. CDR3 DNA sequence: TGTGCCACCAGCCGGGTCTCGGAGAGCTCCTATAATTCACCCCTCCACTTT. Looking up the rest from reference TRBV15 and TRBJ1-6 gives the full variable domain: DAMVIQNPRYQVTQFGKPVTLSCSQTLNHNVMYWYQQKSSQAPKLLFHYYDKDFNNEADTPDNFQSRRPNTSFCFLDIRSPGLGDTAMYLCATSRVSESSYNSPLHFGNGTRLTVT.